A selection of T cell receptor beta chains follows, all from one sample in a study of beta chain features in type 1 diabetes. This table comes from immunoSEQ multiplex PCR, and its TCRdb copy is limited to in-frame clones, with some not included. The sample includes about 26,000 clones, about 45% of them seen just once. The sequencing input was stem cell memory CD4+ T cells from blood. All receptors come from a man younger than 45 with type 1 diabetes. The CDR3 runs from the conserved cysteine through the conserved F or W. D genes are given only for firm matches. For some rows the clone size is stated as once, few or many, or as a class when expanded; others skip it.

V gene: TRBV5-1; D gene: NA; J gene: TRBJ1-1; clone size: NA; CDR3 protein: CASSGNGGQNTEAFF; CDR3 DNA: TGCGCCAGCAGCGGGAACGGGGGTCAGAACACTGAAGCTTTCTTT
V gene: TRBV19; D gene: TRBD1; J gene: TRBJ2-5; clone size: NA; CDR3 protein: CASSIQGAWETQYF; CDR3 DNA: TGTGCCAGTAGTATTCAGGGGGCTTGGGAGACCCAGTACTTC
V gene: TRBV19; D gene: TRBD1; J gene: TRBJ2-1; clone size: few; CDR3 protein: CASSIGQGVYNEQFF; CDR3 DNA: TGTGCCAGTAGTATTGGGCAGGGGGTCTACAATGAGCAGTTCTTC
V gene: TRBV14; D gene: NA; J gene: TRBJ1-2; clone size: NA; CDR3 protein: CASSPLQGNYGYTF; CDR3 DNA: TGTGCCAGCAGCCCCCTACAGGGAAACTATGGCTACACCTTC
V gene: TRBV19; D gene: NA; J gene: TRBJ1-5; clone size: NA; CDR3 protein: CASTIENQPQHF; CDR3 DNA: TGTGCCAGTACGATTGAGAACCAGCCCCAGCATTTT
V gene: TRBV11-1; D gene: NA; J gene: TRBJ1-1; clone size: few; CDR3 protein: CASSQRGSGVNTEAFF; CDR3 DNA: TGTGCCAGCAGCCAGAGGGGGTCAGGGGTGAACACTGAAGCTTTCTTT
V gene: TRBV19; D gene: NA; J gene: TRBJ1-2; clone size: NA; CDR3 protein: CASSIWQGSSYGYTF; CDR3 DNA: TGTGCCAGTAGTATTTGGCAGGGGAGCTCCTATGGCTACACCTTC
V gene: TRBV5-1; D gene: NA; J gene: TRBJ1-1; clone size: NA; CDR3 protein: CASSQKALGGTEAFF; CDR3 DNA: TGCGCCAGCAGCCAGAAGGCGTTGGGGGGAACTGAAGCTTTCTTT
V gene: TRBV19; D gene: NA; J gene: TRBJ1-3; clone size: NA; CDR3 protein: CASSIPGRENGNTIYF; CDR3 DNA: TGTGCCAGTAGTATCCCGGGCAGGGAAAATGGAAACACCATATATTTT
V gene: TRBV7-9; D gene: NA; J gene: TRBJ2-1; clone size: NA; CDR3 protein: CAGQNEQFF; CDR3 DNA: TGTGCCGGCCAAAATGAGCAGTTCTTC
V gene: TRBV19; D gene: TRBD2; J gene: TRBJ2-5; clone size: NA; CDR3 protein: CASSIIGGGARETQYF; CDR3 DNA: TGTGCCAGTAGTATAATCGGCGGGGGGGCCCGAGAGACCCAGTACTTC
V gene: TRBV7-9; D gene: NA; J gene: TRBJ2-1; clone size: NA; CDR3 protein: CASSRRAGAVDEQFF; CDR3 DNA: TGTGCCAGCAGCCGAAGGGCGGGCGCGGTGGATGAGCAGTTCTTC
V gene: TRBV7-2; D gene: TRBD2; J gene: TRBJ2-7; clone size: NA; CDR3 protein: CASSLDAGGGVREQYF; CDR3 DNA: TGTGCCAGCAGCTTAGATGCGGGCGGGGGGGTCCGCGAGCAGTACTTC